This TCR beta chain emerged from a study of CD8+ T cells in alopecia areata. The treatment: oral pan-JAK inhibitor, 5-10 mg twice daily. Peripheral blood and lesional scalp punch biopsies were taken from alopecia areata patients. In germline, CDR1 is SQVTM, CDR2 ANQGSEA. The CDR3 contains 18 residues. V shed 6 bases and J 1 base; nucleotides not matched to a gene: 10. Extracted RNA was reverse transcribed into cDNA, the sequencing template. The assay was immunoSEQ multiplex PCR, and TCRdb's table has in-frame clones only and misses some. The table includes roughly 210,000 clones, roughly two fifths detected once.

The starting material was CD4+ T cells sorted from blood, obtained at approximately week 39, from a patient treated with tofacitinib. This receptor was obtained from a human donor with alopecia areata. The chain combines TRBV29-1 with TRBJ2-3, with 16 bases aligning to TRBD2. CDR3 residues: CSVKGTSGRGGGTDTQYF. CDR3 nucleotide sequence: TGCAGCGTAAAGGGGACTAGCGGGAGGGGCGGAGGCACAGATACGCAGTATTTT.